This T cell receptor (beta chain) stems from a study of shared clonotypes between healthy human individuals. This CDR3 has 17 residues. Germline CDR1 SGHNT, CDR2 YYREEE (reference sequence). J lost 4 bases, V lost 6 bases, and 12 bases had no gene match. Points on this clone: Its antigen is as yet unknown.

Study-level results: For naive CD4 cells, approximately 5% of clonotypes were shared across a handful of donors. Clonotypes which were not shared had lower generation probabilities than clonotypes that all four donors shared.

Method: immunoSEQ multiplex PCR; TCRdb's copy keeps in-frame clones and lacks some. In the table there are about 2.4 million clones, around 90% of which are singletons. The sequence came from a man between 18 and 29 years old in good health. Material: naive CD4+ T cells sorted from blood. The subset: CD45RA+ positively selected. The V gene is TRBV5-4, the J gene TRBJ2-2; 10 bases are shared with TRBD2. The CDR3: CASTLEASGSVTGELFF. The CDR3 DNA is TGTGCCAGCACGCTGGAGGCTAGCGGGAGTGTCACCGGGGAGCTGTTTTTT.